This entry features one T cell receptor beta chain sequence. Its antigen is not identified. These data originate in a study of CD8+ T cells in alopecia areata. Whole-study context: Twice daily, treated patients received 5 to 10 mg of oral tofacitinib. Tofacitinib treatment spanned 6 to 18 months, with 6 months off drug afterward. Whole-study findings and limits: More clonal than normal scalp was lesional scalp, particularly alopecia totalis/universalis.

Germline lookup yields CDR1 SQVTM and CDR2 ANQGSEA. Unmatched junction bases numbered 8, after V lost 4 bases and J lost 4 bases. This CDR3 region has 16 residues. Extracted RNA was reverse transcribed, and the resulting cDNA served as sequencing template. Repertoires were generated with immunoSEQ multiplex PCR, while TCRdb's copy carries only in-frame clones and drops some. This table holds around 61,000 clones, about 44% found once. This chain links TRBV29-1 with TRBJ2-1, with 12 bases lining up with TRBD2. This receptor was obtained from a human donor with alopecia areata. Sequencing used CD8+ T cells sorted from blood, obtained at week 0. The CDR3 DNA is TGCAGCGTTGGGGGACTAGCGGGCCAACTATACAATGAGCAGTTCTTC. Protein product: CSVGGLAGQLYNEQFF.